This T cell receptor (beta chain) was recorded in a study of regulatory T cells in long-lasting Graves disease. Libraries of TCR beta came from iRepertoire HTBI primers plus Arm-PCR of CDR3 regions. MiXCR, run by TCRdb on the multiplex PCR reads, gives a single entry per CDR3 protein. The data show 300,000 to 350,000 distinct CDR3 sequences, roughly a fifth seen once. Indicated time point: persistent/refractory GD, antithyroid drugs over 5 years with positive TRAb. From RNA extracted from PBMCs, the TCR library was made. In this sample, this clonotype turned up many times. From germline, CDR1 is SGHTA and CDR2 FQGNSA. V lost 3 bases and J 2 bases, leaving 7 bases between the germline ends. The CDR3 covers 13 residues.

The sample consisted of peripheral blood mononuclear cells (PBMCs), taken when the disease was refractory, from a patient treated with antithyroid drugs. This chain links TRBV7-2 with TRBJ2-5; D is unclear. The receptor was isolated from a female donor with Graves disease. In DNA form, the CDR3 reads TGTGCCAGCAGCTTTTCACAGCAAGAGACCCAGTACTTC. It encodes CASSFSQQETQYF.